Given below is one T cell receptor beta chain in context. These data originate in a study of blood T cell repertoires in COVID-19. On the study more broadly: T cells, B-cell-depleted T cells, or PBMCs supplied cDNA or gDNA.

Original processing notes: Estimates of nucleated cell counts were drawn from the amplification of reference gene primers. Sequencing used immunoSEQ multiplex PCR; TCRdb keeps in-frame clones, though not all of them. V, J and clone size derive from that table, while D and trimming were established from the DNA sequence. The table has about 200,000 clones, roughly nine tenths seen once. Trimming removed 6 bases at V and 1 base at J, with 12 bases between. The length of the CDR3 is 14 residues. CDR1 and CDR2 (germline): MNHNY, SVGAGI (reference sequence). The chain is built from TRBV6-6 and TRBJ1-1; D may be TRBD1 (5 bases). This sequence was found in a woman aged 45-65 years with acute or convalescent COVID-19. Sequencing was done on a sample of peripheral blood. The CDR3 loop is CASRSGGENTEAFF. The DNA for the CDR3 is TGTGCCAGCAGGTCCGGGGGGGAGAACACTGAAGCTTTCTTT.